The 5 T cell receptor beta chains presented below share a single source sample, sequenced in a study of shared clonotypes between healthy human individuals (dated by TCRdb to about 2020). The library was prepared using the immunoSEQ multiplex PCR assay. Drawn from immuneACCESS, this table holds only the in-frame rearrangements with V and J called that TCRdb kept. Clones are partly lost; checked studies trace under half to an unresolved V gene and leave the rest unexplained. Here the sample has about a million clones; 60% to 85% occur a single time. The top ten clones comprise nearly 1.5% of the sample. Sequenced: memory CD4+ T cells sorted from blood. In the paper's terms, the cell subset or site label means: CD45RA-negative fraction. The receptors stem from a young man in good health.

This chain connects TRBV7-3 to TRBJ2-7; D is ambiguous. This CDR3 has 11 residues. Germline-derived CDR1 and CDR2 are SGHTA and FQGTGA. The V gene lost 5 bases and the J gene lost 6 bases, with 8 bases spanning the gap. CDR3 loop: CASSTEREQYF. For the CDR3, the DNA is TGTGCCAGCAGCACCGAACGCGAGCAGTACTTC.

The chain joins TRBV28 to TRBJ1-3; weak D call: TRBD1 (6 bases). Germline V gives CDR1 MDHEN, CDR2 SYDVKM. CDR3 length: 15 residues. The V gene lost 8 bases and the J gene lost 3 bases, with 17 bases spanning the gap. The CDR3 DNA sequence: TGTGCCAGCGGAGGCCAGGGGCGCGGTGGAAACACCATATATTTT. It specifies CASGGQGRGGNTIYF. Variable domain in full (rest from reference TRBV28 and TRBJ1-3): DVKVTQSSRYLVKRTGEKVFLECVQDMDHENMFWYRQDPGLGLRLIYFSYDVKMKEKGDIPEGYSVSREKKERFSLILESASTNQTSMYLCASGGQGRGGNTIYFGEGSWLTVV.

This clone was detected only a few times. The chain recombines TRBV2 with TRBJ2-5; tentatively, D is TRBD2 (7 bases). This CDR3 comprises 13 residues. Trimming left V 6 bases short and J 5 bases short, with 13 bases between. The V gene's germline CDR1 is SNHLY and CDR2 FYNNEI. DNA for the CDR3: TGTGCCAGCAGAGGGGGGGCAGACGAGACCCAGTACTTC. Translation gives CASRGGADETQYF.

The chain carries TRBV9 and TRBJ2-7; unclear D gene. The CDR3 is 16 residues long. Trimming cost V 3 bases and J 4 bases, with 20 bases left between them. CDR1 and CDR2 (germline): SGDLS, YYNGEE. The CDR3 DNA reads as TGTGCCAGCAGCGGGGGAAGGCCTATTCTTCTTTACGAGCAGTACTTC. Protein sequence: CASSGGRPILLYEQYF.

This clone has a count of ten or more. This rearrangement joins TRBV6-1 to TRBJ2-1; tentatively, D is TRBD2 (7 bases). The CDR3 spans 15 residues. V lost 6 bases, J lost 1 base, and 13 bases lay in between. Germline V gives CDR1 MNHNS, CDR2 SASEGT. CDR3 amino acids: CASRSSGTSYNEQFF. CDR3 nucleotides: TGTGCCAGCAGGTCGAGCGGGACATCCTACAATGAGCAGTTCTTC.